The subject of this entry is one T cell receptor beta chain. Its target is unknown. These data come from a study of cytomegalovirus exposure and HLA in healthy donors. Findings of the study overall: Presence/absence analysis assumed near-uniform sequencing depth across donors. It has been reported that TCR beta sequences accurately predicted the HLA-A and HLA-B alleles of most subjects.

The PCR ran on 60 Vbeta and 13 Jbeta primers. Assay: immunoSEQ multiplex PCR; the TCRdb copy retains only in-frame clones and omits some. The table lists around 150,000 clones, approximately 81% of them singletons. The sample was PBMCs. The sequence was obtained from a man aged 18 to 29 in good health and CMV-seropositive.

The CDR3 DNA reads TGTGCCAGCAGTTTACAGGGGGGCAATGAGCAGTTCTTC. Its protein is CASSLQGGNEQFF. This rearrangement joins TRBV7-7 to TRBJ2-1; 8 bases agree with TRBD1. Trimming at V came to 6 bases and at J to 6 bases, leaving 4 bases not matched to a gene. CDR1 is SSHAT, CDR2 FNYEAQ, per germline (reference sequence). This CDR3 contains 13 residues.